The clone carrying this TCR beta chain showed up just a few times. This sample is drawn from a study of Ad26.COV2.S vaccination and SARS-CoV-2 variants. About the study: The COV1001 Ad26.COV2.S trial arm included the donor. Once, or twice with 56 days between doses, Ad26.COV2.S was given intramuscularly.

Treatment in this sample: roughly 19 received Ad26.COV2.S at low or high dose, single or two shots; five or six received placebo; per-sample allocation not given. The study sampled participants on day 63 after the first vaccine or placebo injection. Ad26 vector vaccine expressed Wuhan-strain SARS-CoV-2 spike. V lost 4 bases and J lost 0; bases outside the gene matches: 7. Germline-derived CDR1 and CDR2 are SGHRS and YFSETQ. This CDR3 contains 15 residues. Profiling relied on immunoSEQ multiplex PCR, and the TCRdb table lists in-frame clones only, not all of them. The table records 440,000 or so clones, around 91% of them present only once.

This material consisted of peripheral blood, taken in a trial of Ad26.COV2.S vaccine versus placebo. This sequence originates from a person aged 18-60 years who received the Ad26.COV2.S COVID-19 vaccine or a placebo. The V gene is TRBV5-1, the J gene TRBJ2-7, with 7 positions matching TRBD1. CDR3 residues: CASSDPGQYSYEQYF. The CDR3 nucleotides are TGCGCCAGCAGCGATCCGGGACAGTACTCCTACGAGCAGTACTTC.